The 9 T cell receptor beta chains below were found in one sample sequenced in a study of OX40 agonist ivuxolimab in advanced cancers. Using immunoSEQ multiplex PCR, the repertoire was profiled, and TCRdb retains in-frame clones only, with some absent. The top ten hold 21% of the sample, which has 20,000 to 25,000 clones, approximately 70% seen once. Source: CD4+ or CD8+ T cells sorted from blood, taken in a trial of the OX40 agonist ivuxolimab. The receptor source for this set is an adult with an advanced solid tumor such as melanoma, head and neck, liver or kidney cancer.

This chain uses TRBV7-9 with TRBJ2-4; D ambiguous. Trimming removed 1 base at V and 0 bases at J, with 7 bases between. This CDR3 is 15 amino acids long. Germline CDR1 reads SEHNR; CDR2 reads FQNEAQ (reference sequence). CDR3 in amino acids: CASSLVLGAKNIQYF. CDR3 bases: TGTGCCAGCAGCTTAGTCTTGGGAGCCAAAAACATTCAGTACTTC. The full variable domain, with the rest looked up from reference TRBV7-9 and TRBJ2-4, is DTGVSQNPRHKITKRGQNVTFRCDPISEHNRLYWYRQTLGQGPEFLTYFQNEAQLEKSRLLSDRFSAERPKGSFSTLEIQRTEQGDSAMYLCASSLVLGAKNIQYFGAGTRLSVL.

This clone was detected only a few times. One end of the junction varies from germline; a read error may be responsible. This chain links TRBV5-1 with TRBJ2-7, with D hard to call. The CDR3 loop spans 11 amino acids. The germline V gene has CDR1 SGHRS and CDR2 YFSETQ. The CDR3 protein is CASSLAYEQYF. Here the CDR3 DNA reads TGTGCCAGCAGCTTAGCTTACGAGCAGTACTTC.

The sample holds a few counts of this clone. This chain's CDR3 is CASSLETSGSPYEQYF. The CDR3 DNA follows: TGTGCCAGCAGCTTAGAGACTAGCGGCTCCCCCTACGAGCAGTACTTC. The chain employs TRBV11-3 and TRBJ2-7; 9 nucleotides line up with TRBD2. This CDR3 has 16 residues. With V trimmed by 0 bases and J by 2 bases, 5 bases remained unmatched. Germline assignment: CDR1 SGHNT and CDR2 YENEEA.

The V call is TRBV15, the J call TRBJ2-6, with 9 bases lining up with TRBD2. The J segment lost 0 bases and the V segment lost 5 bases, leaving 5 bases of the junction unmatched. The CDR3 covers 17 residues. Germline V CDR1 and CDR2: LNHNV, YYDKDF (reference sequence). The CDR3 reads CATSASGDYSGANVLTF. For the CDR3, the DNA is TGTGCCACCAGCGCTAGCGGGGATTACTCTGGGGCCAACGTCCTGACTTTC.

The chain employs TRBV11-2 and TRBJ2-4; possibly TRBD1 for D (5 bases). Trimming took off 4 bases at V and 2 bases at J, with 9 bases between the two ends. There are 14 residues in the CDR3. Germline-derived CDR1 and CDR2 are SGHAT and FQNNGV. Here the CDR3 DNA reads TGTGCCAGCAGCTCCAGGGTGACCAAAAACATTCAGTACTTC. It translates to CASSSRVTKNIQYF. Together with reference TRBV11-2 and TRBJ2-4, the CDR3 gives the full variable domain: EAGVAQSPRYKIIEKRQSVAFWCNPISGHATLYWYQQILGQGPKLLIQFQNNGVVDDSQLPKDRFSAERLKGVDSTLKIQPAKLEDSAVYLCASSSRVTKNIQYFGAGTRLSVL.

This chain joins TRBV11-3 and TRBJ2-2; D ambiguous. V lost 4 bases to trimming and J lost 1 base, with 7 bases between them. CDR3 length: 14 residues. Germline CDR1 and CDR2: SGHNT and YENEEA. CDR3 DNA: TGTGCCAGCAGCTACCACAGGAACACCGGGGAGCTGTTTTTT. This encodes CASSYHRNTGELFF.

The chain carries TRBV20-1 and TRBJ1-2; no firm D call. CDR3 length: 10 amino acids. V was shortened by 5 bases and J by 4 bases, with 5 bases between the two germline ends. Germline V gene sequence: CDR1 DFQATT, CDR2 SNEGSKA (reference sequence). This CDR3 reads CSAALYGYTF. CDR3 bases: TGCAGTGCTGCCCTCTATGGCTACACCTTC.

The CDR3 DNA reads TGTGCCAGCAGCTCGGGTGCGATGAGGGGCTACGAGCAGTACTTC. Its protein product is CASSSGAMRGYEQYF. The chain joins TRBV7-8 to TRBJ2-7; D may be TRBD1 or TRBD2 (5 bases each). The germline gives CDR1 SGHVS, CDR2 FQNEAQ. V lost 4 bases and J lost 3, with 16 bases in between. The CDR3 runs to 15 residues.

The chain joins TRBV13 to TRBJ1-2; D not certain. The CDR3 contains 10 residues. The V end was cut by 6 bases, the J end by 8 bases, with 7 bases between. Germline V CDR1 and CDR2: PRHDT, FYEKMQ (reference sequence). The DNA for the CDR3 is TGTGCCAGCAGTCCTTTAGGCTACACCTTC. It codes for CASSPLGYTF.